The present entry profiles one TCR beta chain with its context. Its antigen has not been determined. These data come from a study of monozygotic twins with inflammatory bowel disease (dated by TCRdb to between 2018 and 2020). For the study in its entirety: In total, some 30 monozygotic twin pairs made up the full study: 19 Danish pairs, all IBD-discordant, plus nine German pairs, of which four were IBD-concordant and five were IBD-discordant. Within discordant pairs, disease-associated traits were sought mainly by comparing IBD patients with their genetically identical healthy co-twins. Each individual had, on average, about 151 000 unique TCRalpha sequences and 181 000 unique TCRbeta sequences available for analysis.

From each donor, a 2.5 ml peripheral blood sample was drawn into PAXgene tubes and stored at -80 degrees C. Without T cell sorting, total RNA was isolated from whole blood using the PAXgene blood miRNA kit on an automated QIAcube. Peripheral blood from monozygotic twin pairs, either concordant or discordant for inflammatory bowel disease, underwent deep TCRalpha and TCRbeta repertoire profiling that used unique molecular barcoding. Smoking habits were recorded for all twin pairs, with individuals classified as current, former or never smokers. Library preparation employed 5' RACE. The input for every TCR library was 3,500 to 4,000 ng of total RNA. cDNA was synthesized with SMARTScribe reverse transcriptase in eight separate reactions per sample. Unique molecular identifiers containing a 6-nucleotide sample barcode were introduced through template switching during cDNA synthesis. Amplification of TCRalpha and TCRbeta cDNA involved two nested PCRs of around 16 and 10 cycles, and each PCR was followed by bead purification. Before amplification, the cDNA was both treated with uracil DNA-glycosylase and purified with the QIAquick PCR purification kit. The second PCR was the step at which Illumina TruSeq-compatible adapters and sample-specific barcodes were added. TapeStation and Qubit were used to check library quality and concentration, and 5 ng of each library was pooled. Sequencing of pooled libraries was carried out on an Illumina HiSeq2500 single-index Rapid Run using 2 x 100 bp reads and custom sequencing primers. Processing in the source paper ran as follows. UMI-based consensus assembly with MiGEC version 1.2.6 was used to correct PCR and sequencing errors. MiXCR version 2.1.1 was used to carry out V(D)J alignment, clonotype assembly and CDR3 extraction. Gene usage, clonotype sharing and MAIT/NKT TCR abundance were normalised by analysing the top 1000, 10 000 and 20 000 clonotypes per sample. Diversity was computed as the inverse Simpson index with the vegan R package after downsampling to 27 000 UMIs. Statistical testing used paired Mann-Whitney U tests on the discordant twin pairs and applied Benjamini-Hochberg correction for multiple testing. TCRdb reprocessed the reads and lists each CDR3 protein sequence as a single entry, with no DNA. These V and J calls originate from TCRdb's pipeline instead of the authors' own analysis. This sample's table carries 300,000 to 350,000 distinct CDR3 sequences. Around 2% of the sample goes to the ten largest clones.

Reading the germline V gene gives CDR1 SGDLS and CDR2 YYNGEE. The CDR3 contains 15 residues, cysteine and phenylalanine counted. The DNA is not on file. General study outcomes and caveats: Compared with healthy twins, IBD patients had fewer clonotypes in common with other individuals, a difference most pronounced in patients showing signs of disease activity. Distinction between different T cell subtypes could not be achieved in the analysis. Background noise and inter-individual variability may have been introduced into the repertoires by the differing immunosuppressive treatments among patients. IBD patients had lower TCRbeta repertoire diversity, measured by the inverse Simpson index, than their healthy co-twins. Concordant and discordant twins showed no difference in repertoire similarity, possibly because of limited statistical power. No single strong signal or clonotype linked to IBD turned up in the results, so the idea that one exists was not supported.

The sequence derives from a human donor with ulcerative colitis or Crohn's disease, or a healthy co-twin of an affected twin (not recorded which). Sequenced input: blood. The chain was built from TRBV9 and TRBJ1-1; the D call of TRBD1 rests on TCRdb alone, since no DNA is present to check it. The CDR3 protein is CASSPRDGGNTEAFF. Reference TRBV9 and TRBJ1-1 genes cover what lies past the CDR3, so the full variable domain is DSGVTQTPKHLITATGQRVTLRCSPRSGDLSVYWYQQSLDQGLQFLIQYYNGEERAKGNILERFSAQQFPDLHSELNLSSLELGDSALYFCASSPRDGGNTEAFFGQGTRLTVV.